Sequencing of this T cell receptor beta chain was carried out in a study of cytomegalovirus exposure and HLA in healthy donors. Notes on the study in general: The classifier reportedly diagnosed cytomegalovirus status with high specificity and sensitivity. Later analysis associated a missense DCLRE1C variant with TCR beta V- and J-gene trimming. Data from an earlier analysis indicated that most TCR beta V segments were productive either about 87% or about 30% of the time. Researchers reported in a later analysis that common viral pathogens appeared linked to several top clusters.

This clone was observed a handful of times. As yet, its antigen is unknown. Primers: 60 Vbeta forward and 13 Jbeta reverse. Sequencing used immunoSEQ multiplex PCR; TCRdb keeps in-frame clones, though not all of them. The repertoire holds approximately 150,000 clones, with around 86% as singletons. Germline V CDR1 and CDR2: SGHNT, YYREEE (reference sequence). CDR3 size: 14 residues. V shed 4 bases, J shed 7 bases, and the junction held 7 bases outside the gene matches. The receptor comes from a woman under 40 in good health and CMV-seronegative. The sequenced sample was PBMCs. V and J are TRBV5-4 and TRBJ1-5, with TRBD1 matching over 8 bases. CDR3 in DNA: TGTGCCAGCAGCCTGGACAGGGATGTACAGCCCCAGCATTTT. It encodes CASSLDRDVQPQHF.